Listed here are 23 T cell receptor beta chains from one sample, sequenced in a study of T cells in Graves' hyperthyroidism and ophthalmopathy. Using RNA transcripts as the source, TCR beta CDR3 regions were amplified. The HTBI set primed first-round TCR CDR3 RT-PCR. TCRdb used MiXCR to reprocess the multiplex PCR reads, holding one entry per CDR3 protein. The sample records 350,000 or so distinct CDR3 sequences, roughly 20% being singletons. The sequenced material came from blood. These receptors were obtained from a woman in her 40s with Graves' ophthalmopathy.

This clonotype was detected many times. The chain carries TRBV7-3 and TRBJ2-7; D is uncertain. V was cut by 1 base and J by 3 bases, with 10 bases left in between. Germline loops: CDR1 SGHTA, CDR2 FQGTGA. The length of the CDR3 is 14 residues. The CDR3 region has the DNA TGTGCCAGCAGCTTAAACCAGGTGCACTACGAGCAGTACTTC. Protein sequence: CASSLNQVHYEQYF.

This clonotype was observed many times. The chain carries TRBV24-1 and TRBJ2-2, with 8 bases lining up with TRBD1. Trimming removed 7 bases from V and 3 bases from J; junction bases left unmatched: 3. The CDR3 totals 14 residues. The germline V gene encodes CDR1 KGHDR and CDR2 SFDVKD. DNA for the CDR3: TGTGCCACCAGAGGACAGGGTGACACCGGGGAGCTGTTTTTT. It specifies CATRGQGDTGELFF.

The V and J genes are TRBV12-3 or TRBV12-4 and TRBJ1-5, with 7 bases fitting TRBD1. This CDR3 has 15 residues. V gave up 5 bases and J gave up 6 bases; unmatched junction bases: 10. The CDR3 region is CASSLRQGGSQPQHF. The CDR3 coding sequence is TGTGCCAGCAGTCTAAGACAGGGAGGTAGTCAGCCCCAGCATTTT.

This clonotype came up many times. CDR3 sequence reads: CSVEKRLSTGKETQYF. CDR3 DNA: TGCAGCGTTGAGAAGAGGTTGAGTACCGGCAAAGAGACCCAGTACTTC. The chain joins TRBV29-1 to TRBJ2-5; D not resolved. Trimming shortened V by 3 bases and J by 3 bases, and 20 bases separated the two germline ends. CDR3 size: 16 residues. From germline, CDR1 is SQVTM and CDR2 ANQGSEA. Supplemented by reference TRBV29-1 and TRBJ2-5, the full variable domain reads SAVISQKPSRDICQRGTSLTIQCQVDSQVTMMFWYRQQPGQSLTLIATANQGSEATYESGFVIDKFPISRPNLTFSTLTVSNMSPEDSSIYLCSVEKRLSTGKETQYFGPGTRLLVL.

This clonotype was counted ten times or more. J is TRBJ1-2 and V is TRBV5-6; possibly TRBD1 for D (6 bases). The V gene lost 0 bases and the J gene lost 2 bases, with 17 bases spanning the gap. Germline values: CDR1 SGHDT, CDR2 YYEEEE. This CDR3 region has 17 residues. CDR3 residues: CASSLVGTLVLNYGYTF. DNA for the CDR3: TGTGCCAGCAGCTTGGTTGGGACACTCGTCCTAAACTATGGCTACACCTTC.

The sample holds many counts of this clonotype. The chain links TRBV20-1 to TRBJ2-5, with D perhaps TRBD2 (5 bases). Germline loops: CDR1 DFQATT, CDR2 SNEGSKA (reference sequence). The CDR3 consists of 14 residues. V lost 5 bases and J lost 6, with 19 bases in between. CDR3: CSAGTGEMGKTQYF. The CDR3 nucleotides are TGCAGTGCTGGCACCGGGGAAATGGGGAAGACCCAGTACTTC.

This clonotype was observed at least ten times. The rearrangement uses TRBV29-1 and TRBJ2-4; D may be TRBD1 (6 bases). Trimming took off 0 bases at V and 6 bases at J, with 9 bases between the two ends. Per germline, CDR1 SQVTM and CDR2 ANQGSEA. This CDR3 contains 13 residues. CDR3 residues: CSVEDRDTNIQYF. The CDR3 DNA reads TGCAGCGTTGAAGATCGGGACACAAACATTCAGTACTTC. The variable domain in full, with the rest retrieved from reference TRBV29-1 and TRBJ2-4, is SAVISQKPSRDICQRGTSLTIQCQVDSQVTMMFWYRQQPGQSLTLIATANQGSEATYESGFVIDKFPISRPNLTFSTLTVSNMSPEDSSIYLCSVEDRDTNIQYFGAGTRLSVL.

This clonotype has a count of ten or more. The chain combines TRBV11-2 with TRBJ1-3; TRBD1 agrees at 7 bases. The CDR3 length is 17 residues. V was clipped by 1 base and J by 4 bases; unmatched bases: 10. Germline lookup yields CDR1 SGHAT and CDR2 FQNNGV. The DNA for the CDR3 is TGTGCCAGCAGCTTAGGACCAACCGGGACAGCCGGAAACACCATATATTTT. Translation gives CASSLGPTGTAGNTIYF. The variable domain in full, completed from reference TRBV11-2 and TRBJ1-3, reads EAGVAQSPRYKIIEKRQSVAFWCNPISGHATLYWYQQILGQGPKLLIQFQNNGVVDDSQLPKDRFSAERLKGVDSTLKIQPAKLEDSAVYLCASSLGPTGTAGNTIYFGEGSWLTVV.

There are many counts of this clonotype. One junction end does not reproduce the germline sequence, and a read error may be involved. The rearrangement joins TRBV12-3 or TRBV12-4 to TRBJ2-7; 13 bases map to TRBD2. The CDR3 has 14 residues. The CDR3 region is CASSLIGTSGNLNF. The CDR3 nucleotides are TGTGCCAGCAGTCTGATCGGGACTAGCGGGAATCTGAACTTC.

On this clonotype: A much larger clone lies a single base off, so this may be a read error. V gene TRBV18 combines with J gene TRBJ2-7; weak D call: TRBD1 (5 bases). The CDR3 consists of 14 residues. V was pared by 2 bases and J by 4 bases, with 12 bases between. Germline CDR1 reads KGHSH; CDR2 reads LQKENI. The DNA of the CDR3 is TGTGCCAGCTCACCAAGGACATGGGAATACGAGCAGTACTTC. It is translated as CASSPRTWEYEQYF.

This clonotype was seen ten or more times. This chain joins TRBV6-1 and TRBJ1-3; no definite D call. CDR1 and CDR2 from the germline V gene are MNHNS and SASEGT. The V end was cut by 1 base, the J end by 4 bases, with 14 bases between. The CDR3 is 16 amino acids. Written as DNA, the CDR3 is TGTGCCAGCAGTGAAGAGATTTCGTGGGTCGGAAACACCATATATTTT. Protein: CASSEEISWVGNTIYF.

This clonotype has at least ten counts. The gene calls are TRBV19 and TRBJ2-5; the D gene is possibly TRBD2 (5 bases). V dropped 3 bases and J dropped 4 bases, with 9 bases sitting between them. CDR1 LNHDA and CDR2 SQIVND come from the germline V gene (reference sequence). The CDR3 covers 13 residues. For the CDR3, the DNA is TGTGCCAGTAGTATGACTATGGGAGAGACCCAGTACTTC. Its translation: CASSMTMGETQYF.

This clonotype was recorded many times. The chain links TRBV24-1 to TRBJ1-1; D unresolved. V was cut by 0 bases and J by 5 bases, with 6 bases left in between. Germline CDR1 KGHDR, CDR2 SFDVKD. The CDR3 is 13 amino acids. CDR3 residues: CATSDLEETEAFF. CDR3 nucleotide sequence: TGTGCCACCAGTGATTTGGAGGAGACTGAAGCTTTCTTT.

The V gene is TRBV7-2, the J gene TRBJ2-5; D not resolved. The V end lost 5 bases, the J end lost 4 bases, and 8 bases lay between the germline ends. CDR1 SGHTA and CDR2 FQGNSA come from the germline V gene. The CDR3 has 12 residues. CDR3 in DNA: TGTGCCAGCAGCAAATTTCGAGAGACCCAGTACTTC. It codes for CASSKFRETQYF.

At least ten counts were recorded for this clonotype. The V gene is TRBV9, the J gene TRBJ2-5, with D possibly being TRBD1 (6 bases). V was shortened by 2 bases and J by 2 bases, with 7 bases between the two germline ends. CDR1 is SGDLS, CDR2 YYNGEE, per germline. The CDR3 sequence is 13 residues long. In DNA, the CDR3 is TGTGCCAGCAGCGTTACAGGGCAAGAGACCCAGTACTTC. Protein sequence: CASSVTGQETQYF. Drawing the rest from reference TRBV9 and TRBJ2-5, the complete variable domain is DSGVTQTPKHLITATGQRVTLRCSPRSGDLSVYWYQQSLDQGLQFLIQYYNGEERAKGNILERFSAQQFPDLHSELNLSSLELGDSALYFCASSVTGQETQYFGPGTRLLVL.

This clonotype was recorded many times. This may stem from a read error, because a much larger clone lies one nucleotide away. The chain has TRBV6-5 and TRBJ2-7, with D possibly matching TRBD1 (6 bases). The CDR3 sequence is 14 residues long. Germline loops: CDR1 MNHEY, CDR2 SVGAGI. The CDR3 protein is CASRTRDIPYERYF. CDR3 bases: TGTGCCAGCAGGACTCGGGACATACCCTACGAGCGGTACTTC.

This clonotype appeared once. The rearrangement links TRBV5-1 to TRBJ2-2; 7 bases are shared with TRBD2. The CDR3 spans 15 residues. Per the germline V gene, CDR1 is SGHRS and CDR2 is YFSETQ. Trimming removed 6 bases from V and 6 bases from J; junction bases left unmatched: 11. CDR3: CASTPRGLPPGELFF. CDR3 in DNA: TGCGCCAGCACCCCCCGGGGACTACCCCCCGGGGAGCTGTTTTTT.

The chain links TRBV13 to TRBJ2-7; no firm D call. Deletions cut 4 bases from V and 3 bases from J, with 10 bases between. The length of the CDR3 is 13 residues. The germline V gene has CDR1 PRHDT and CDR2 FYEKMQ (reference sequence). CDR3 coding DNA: TGTGCCAGCAGCTCCAACCTTAACTACGAGCAGTACTTC. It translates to CASSSNLNYEQYF.

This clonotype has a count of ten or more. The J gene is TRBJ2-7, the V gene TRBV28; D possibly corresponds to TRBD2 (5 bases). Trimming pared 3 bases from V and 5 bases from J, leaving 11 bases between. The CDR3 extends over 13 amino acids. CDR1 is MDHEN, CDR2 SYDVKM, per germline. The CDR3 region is CASSFISVHEQYF. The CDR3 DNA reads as TGTGCCAGCAGTTTTATTAGCGTTCACGAGCAGTACTTC.

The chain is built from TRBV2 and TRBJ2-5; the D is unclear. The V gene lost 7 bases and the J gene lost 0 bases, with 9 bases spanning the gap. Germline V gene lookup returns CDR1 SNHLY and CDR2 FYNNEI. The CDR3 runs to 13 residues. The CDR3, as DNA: TGTGCCAGCAATGGTCAGCACCAAGAGACCCAGTACTTC. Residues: CASNGQHQETQYF.

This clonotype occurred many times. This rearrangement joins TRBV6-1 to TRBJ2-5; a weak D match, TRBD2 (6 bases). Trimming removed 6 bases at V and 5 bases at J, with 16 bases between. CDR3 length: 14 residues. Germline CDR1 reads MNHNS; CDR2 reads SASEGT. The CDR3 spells CASSAPGSWETQYF. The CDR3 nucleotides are TGTGCCAGCAGCGCCCCCGGGAGTTGGGAGACCCAGTACTTC.

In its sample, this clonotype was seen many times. In nucleotides, the CDR3 is TGCGCCAGCAGCCCCGGACAGGGGGCACCCTACGAGCAGTACTTC. As protein: CASSPGQGAPYEQYF. V is TRBV5-1 and J is TRBJ2-7, with 11 positions matching TRBD1. With 4 bases clipped from V and 2 bases from J, the junction kept 5 bases outside the gene matches. CDR1 is SGHRS, CDR2 YFSETQ, per germline. CDR3 size: 15 residues.

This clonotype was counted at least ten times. The CDR3 coding sequence is TGTGCCAGCAGCCAATCTGGGACAGGGAACACTGAAGCTTTCTTT. Its translation is CASSQSGTGNTEAFF. The genes are TRBV3-1 and TRBJ1-1; 8 nucleotides line up with TRBD1. V lost 2 bases to trimming and J lost 1 base; unmatched junction nucleotides: 3. From germline, CDR1 is LGHDT and CDR2 YNNKEL (reference sequence). CDR3 size: 15 residues.